This T cell receptor (beta chain) was sequenced during a study of blood T cell repertoires in COVID-19. Looking at the study overall: Acute and convalescent COVID-19 specimens originated in the United States, Italy and Spain. T cells, B-cell-depleted T cells, or PBMCs provided the cDNA or gDNA that served as material.

Source study methods: From reference gene primer amplification, estimates of nucleated cell counts were derived. TCRdb keeps only in-frame clones here, not all; method: immunoSEQ multiplex PCR. V and J calls and clone size are given by that table; D and trimming were obtained from the DNA. The sample holds about 210,000 clones; 80% are singletons and the top ten take 9.5% to 15%. CDR1 SEHNR and CDR2 FQNEAQ come from the germline V gene (reference sequence). V gave up 5 bases and J gave up 3 bases, with 14 bases separating them. This CDR3 contains 15 residues. The chain joins TRBV7-9 to TRBJ2-1; weak D call: TRBD2 (5 bases). Sequenced: peripheral blood. The sequence was collected from a human donor in a cohort sampled during active COVID-19. The DNA for the CDR3 is TGTGCCAGCAGCCGCAGAGGGCCCTACTACAATGAGCAGTTCTTC. It yields the protein CASSRRGPYYNEQFF.